Here is one TCR beta chain with its context. Antigen unknown. Sequencing targeted expressed TCRB transcripts, as all isolated RNA had been reverse transcribed. Naive, central memory and regulatory T cell samples came to a mean of approximately 3.57 million reads. Assay used: immunoSEQ multiplex PCR; TCRdb lists only in-frame clones, some missing. The sample carries roughly 260,000 clones, about a tenth recorded once. This entry comes from a study of beta chain features in type 1 diabetes. General study results and limits: Among patients with Type 1 diabetes, TCRB CDR3s were moderately but significantly shorter in every one of the four CD4+ subsets.

Sequencing was carried out using naive CD4+ T cells from blood. This clonotype was sampled from a man aged 25 to 40 with type 1 diabetes.

In DNA form, the CDR3 reads TGTGCCAGCAGTCTCCCCAAAGGGAGGGCGCAGCCCCAGCATTTT. It codes for CASSLPKGRAQPQHF. The chain has TRBV28 and TRBJ1-5; unclear D gene. The CDR3 extends over 15 amino acids. Between the trimmed V and J ends, which lost 5 bases and 7 bases, there was a span of 18 bases. Germline V gene sequence: CDR1 MDHEN, CDR2 SYDVKM. Based on the CDR3 plus reference TRBV28 and TRBJ1-5, the full variable domain is DVKVTQSSRYLVKRTGEKVFLECVQDMDHENMFWYRQDPGLGLRLIYFSYDVKMKEKGDIPEGYSVSREKKERFSLILESASTNQTSMYLCASSLPKGRAQPQHFGDGTRLSIL.